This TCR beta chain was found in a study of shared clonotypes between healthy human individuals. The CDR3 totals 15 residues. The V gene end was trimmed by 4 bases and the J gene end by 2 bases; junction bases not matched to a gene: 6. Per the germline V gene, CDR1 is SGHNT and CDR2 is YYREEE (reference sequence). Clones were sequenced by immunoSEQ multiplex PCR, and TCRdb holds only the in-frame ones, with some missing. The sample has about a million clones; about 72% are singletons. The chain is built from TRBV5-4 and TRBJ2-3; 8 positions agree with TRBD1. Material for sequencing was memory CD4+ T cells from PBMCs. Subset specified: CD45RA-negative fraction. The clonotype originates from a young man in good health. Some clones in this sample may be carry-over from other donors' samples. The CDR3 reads CASSPTGDNTDTQYF. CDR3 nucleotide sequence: TGTGCCAGCAGCCCGACAGGGGACAACACAGATACGCAGTATTTT.